The present T cell receptor (beta chain) was sequenced within a study of CXCR3-negative and CXCR3-positive naive CD8 T cells. With respect to this clonotype: What it binds is unknown.

Via 5' RACE with UMI labels, TRB cDNA libraries were prepared. Reprocessing the 5' RACE reads, TCRdb reports a single entry for every CDR3 protein and omits DNA. Listed are 110,000 or so distinct CDR3 sequences; 0.35% to 0.4% falls within the top ten. Germline V CDR1 and CDR2: SGHRS, YFSETQ. CDR3 length: 15 residues. Study results and limitations: Naive CXCR3-positive cells had TRB CDR3s more hydrophobic than those of CXCR3-negative naive cells.

This chain joins TRBV5-1 and TRBJ1-2. The sample was naive CXCR3+ CD8+ T cells from blood. Regarding subset: CD45RO-CCR7+CD27+CD95- naive CD8+ T cells expressing CXCR3 (TNR3+). The sequence derives from a human donor in good health. Some clones in this sample may be carry-over from other donors' samples. The CDR3 loop is CASSMSPLENYGYTF.